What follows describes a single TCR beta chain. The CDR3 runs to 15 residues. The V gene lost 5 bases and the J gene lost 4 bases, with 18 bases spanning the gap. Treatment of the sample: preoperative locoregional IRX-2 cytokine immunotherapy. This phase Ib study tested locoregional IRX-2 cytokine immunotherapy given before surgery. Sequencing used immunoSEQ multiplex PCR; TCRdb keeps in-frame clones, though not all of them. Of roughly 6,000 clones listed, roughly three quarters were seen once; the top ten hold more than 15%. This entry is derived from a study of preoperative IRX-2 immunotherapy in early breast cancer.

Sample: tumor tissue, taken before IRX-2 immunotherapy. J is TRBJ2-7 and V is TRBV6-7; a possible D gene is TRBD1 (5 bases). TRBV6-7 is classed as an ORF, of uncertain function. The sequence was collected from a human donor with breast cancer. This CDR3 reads CASSEDSWGTYEQYF. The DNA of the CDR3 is TGTGCCAGCAGTGAAGACAGTTGGGGAACTTACGAGCAGTACTTC.